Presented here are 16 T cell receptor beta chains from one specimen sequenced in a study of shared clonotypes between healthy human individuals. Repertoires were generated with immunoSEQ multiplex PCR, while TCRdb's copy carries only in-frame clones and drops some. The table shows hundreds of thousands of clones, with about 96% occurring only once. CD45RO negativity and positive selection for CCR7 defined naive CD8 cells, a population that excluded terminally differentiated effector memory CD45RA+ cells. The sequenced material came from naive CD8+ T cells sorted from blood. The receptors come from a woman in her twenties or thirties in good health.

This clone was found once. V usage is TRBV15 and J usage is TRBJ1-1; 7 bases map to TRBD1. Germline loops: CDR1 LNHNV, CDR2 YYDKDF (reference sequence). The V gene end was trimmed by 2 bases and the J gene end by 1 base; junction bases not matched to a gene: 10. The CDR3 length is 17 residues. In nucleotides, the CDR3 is TGTGCCACCAGCAGAAACCGACTAGGGACAGCGAACACTGAAGCTTTCTTT. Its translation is CATSRNRLGTANTEAFF.

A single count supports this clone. The CDR3 sequence is CASTTLNTEAFF. The CDR3 coding sequence is TGTGCCAGTACCACCCTGAACACTGAAGCTTTCTTT. This chain uses TRBV19 with TRBJ1-1, with unresolved D. V lost 7 bases to trimming and J lost 0 bases, with 6 bases between them. Germline CDR1 and CDR2: LNHDA and SQIVND (reference sequence). The length of the CDR3 is 12 residues.

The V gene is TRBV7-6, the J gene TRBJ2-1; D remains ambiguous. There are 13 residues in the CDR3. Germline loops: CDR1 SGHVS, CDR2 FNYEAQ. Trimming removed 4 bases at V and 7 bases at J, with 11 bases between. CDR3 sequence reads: CASSSASPNEQFF. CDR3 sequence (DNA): TGTGCCAGCAGCTCCGCTTCCCCGAATGAGCAGTTCTTC.

The chain's CDR3 is CASSPTYRSGGKLETQYF. The CDR3 DNA reads as TGTGCCAGTAGTCCTACCTACAGGAGCGGGGGGAAGTTAGAGACCCAGTACTTC. The genes are TRBV19 and TRBJ2-5; 9 bases agree with TRBD2. Germline assignment: CDR1 LNHDA and CDR2 SQIVND (reference sequence). V lost 5 bases and J lost 4; bases outside the gene matches: 17. There are 18 residues in the CDR3.

CDR3 nucleotides: TGTGCCAGCAGTGAAAATAACAGGGATCTCACCTTC. Translating gives CASSENNRDLTF. The chain combines TRBV6-1 with TRBJ1-2; a possible D gene is TRBD1 (6 bases). The CDR3 runs to 12 residues. V shed 2 bases and J shed 13 bases, with 14 bases lying between them. Germline V gives CDR1 MNHNS, CDR2 SASEGT.

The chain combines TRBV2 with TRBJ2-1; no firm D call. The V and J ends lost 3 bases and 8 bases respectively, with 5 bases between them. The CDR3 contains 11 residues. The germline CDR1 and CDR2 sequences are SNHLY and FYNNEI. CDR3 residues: CASSDWDEQFF. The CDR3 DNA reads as TGTGCCAGCAGTGATTGGGATGAGCAGTTCTTC.

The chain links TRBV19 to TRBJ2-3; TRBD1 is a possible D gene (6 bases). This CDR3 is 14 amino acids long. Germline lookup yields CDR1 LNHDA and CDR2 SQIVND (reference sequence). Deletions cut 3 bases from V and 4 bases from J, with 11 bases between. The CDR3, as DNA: TGTGCCAGTAGTATTTCTCCAGGGGCAGATACGCAGTATTTT. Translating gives CASSISPGADTQYF.

The CDR3 protein is CASTPVTPIGTVNEQFF. CDR3 DNA sequence: TGTGCCAGTACTCCGGTTACCCCTATCGGGACCGTAAATGAGCAGTTCTTC. V is TRBV19 and J is TRBJ2-1, with D perhaps matching TRBD1 or TRBD2 (5 bases each). The germline CDR1 and CDR2 sequences are LNHDA and SQIVND (reference sequence). CDR3 length: 17 residues. The V gene lost 7 bases and the J gene lost 7 bases, with 26 bases spanning the gap.

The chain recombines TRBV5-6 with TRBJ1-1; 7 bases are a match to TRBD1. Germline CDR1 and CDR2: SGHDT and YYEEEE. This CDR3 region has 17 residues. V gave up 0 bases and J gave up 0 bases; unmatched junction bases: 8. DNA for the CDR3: TGTGCCAGCAGCTTGGCGGGACAGCGACCTTTGAACACTGAAGCTTTCTTT. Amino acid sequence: CASSLAGQRPLNTEAFF.

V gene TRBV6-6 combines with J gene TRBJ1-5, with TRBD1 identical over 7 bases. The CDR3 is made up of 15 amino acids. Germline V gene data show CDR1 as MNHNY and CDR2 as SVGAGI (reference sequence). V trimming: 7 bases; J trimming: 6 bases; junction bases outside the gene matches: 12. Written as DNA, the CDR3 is TGTGCCAGCAACCCGACAGGGTGGTCGAGTCAGCCCCAGCATTTT. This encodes CASNPTGWSSQPQHF.

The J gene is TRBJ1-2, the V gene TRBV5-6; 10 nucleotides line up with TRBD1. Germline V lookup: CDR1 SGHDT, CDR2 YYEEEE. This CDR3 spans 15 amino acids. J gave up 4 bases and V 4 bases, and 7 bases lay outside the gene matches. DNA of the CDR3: TGTGCCAGCAGCCCGACAGGGGGCGAGGTCTATGGCTACACCTTC. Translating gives CASSPTGGEVYGYTF.

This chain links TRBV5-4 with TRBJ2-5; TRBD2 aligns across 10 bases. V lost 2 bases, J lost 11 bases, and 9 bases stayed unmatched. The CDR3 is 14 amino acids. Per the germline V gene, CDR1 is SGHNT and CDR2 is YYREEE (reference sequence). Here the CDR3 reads CASSFLGLAEEQYF. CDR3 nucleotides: TGTGCCAGCAGCTTTCTAGGACTAGCGGAAGAGCAGTACTTC.

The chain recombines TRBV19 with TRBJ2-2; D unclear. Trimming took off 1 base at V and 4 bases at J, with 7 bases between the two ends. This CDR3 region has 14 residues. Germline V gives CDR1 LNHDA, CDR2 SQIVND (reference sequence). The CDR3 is CASSIVAVTGELFF. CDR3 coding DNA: TGTGCCAGTAGTATAGTGGCAGTCACCGGGGAGCTGTTTTTT.

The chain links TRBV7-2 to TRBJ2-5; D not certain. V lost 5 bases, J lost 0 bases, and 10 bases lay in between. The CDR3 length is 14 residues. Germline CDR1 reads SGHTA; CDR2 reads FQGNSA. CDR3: CASSMQTYQETQYF. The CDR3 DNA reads TGTGCCAGCAGCATGCAAACTTACCAAGAGACCCAGTACTTC.

The CDR3 sequence is CASSYVPAYGYTF. The CDR3, as DNA: TGTGCCAGCAGTTACGTTCCCGCCTATGGCTACACCTTC. The chain recombines TRBV6-6 with TRBJ1-2; the D is unclear. CDR1 is MNHNY and CDR2 is SVGAGI in the germline V gene (reference sequence). The ends were cut back, 2 bases at V and 4 bases at J, with 8 bases in the middle. The CDR3 length is 13 residues.

CDR3 protein: CASSLNDREGGYTF. The CDR3, as DNA: TGTGCCAGCAGTTTAAACGACAGGGAGGGTGGCTACACCTTC. The gene calls are TRBV28 and TRBJ1-2; 7 bases are shared with TRBD1. In germline, CDR1 is MDHEN, CDR2 SYDVKM. This CDR3 region has 14 residues. The junction had 7 bases not matched to a gene; V was cut back by 2 bases and J by 7 bases.